The clone carrying this T cell receptor beta chain was found many times. Its antigen is currently unknown. The data belong to a study of regulatory T cells in long-lasting Graves disease. General study points: Exclusively peripheral blood, rather than thyroid tissue, was studied. Persistent Graves' disease cases displayed lower TCR diversity than newly diagnosed ones. When disease was persistent, TRBV28, TRBJ1-2 and TRBJ2-5 were the favored segments.

Arm-PCR of CDR3 regions and iRepertoire HTBI primers were the basis on which TCR beta libraries were built. From the multiplex PCR reads, TCRdb called clonotypes with MiXCR, one entry per CDR3 protein. The sample shows 410,000 or so distinct CDR3 sequences, more than 13% of them seen only once. Germline V gives CDR1 SQVTM, CDR2 ANQGSEA. Losses at the gene ends were 5 bases for V and 8 bases for J; bases not matched to a gene: 7. The CDR3 length is 15 residues. Indicated time point: newly diagnosed GD, antithyroid drugs for less than 3 months. PBMC RNA served as the TCR library source. These same data were also listed under a study on T cells in Graves' hyperthyroidism and ophthalmopathy. This second report adds: Hyperthyroidism in the patients, aged 18 to 65, was newly diagnosed and under 2 months in duration.

This receptor was taken from a woman aged 25 to 39 with Graves disease. Sequenced material: peripheral blood mononuclear cells (PBMCs), taken at new diagnosis, from a patient treated with antithyroid drugs. The chain employs TRBV29-1 and TRBJ2-1, with 15 bases matching TRBD2. DNA of the CDR3: TGCAGCGTTCGTGGGACTAGCGGGAGGTGGGATGAGCAGTTCTTC. It specifies CSVRGTSGRWDEQFF.